The entry below gives a single TCR beta chain sequence along with its context. It has no known antigen specificity. Within one base of it there is no much larger clone, and no base qualities were kept. Relative to germline, V is missing 6 bases and J is missing 7 bases, with 8 bases of the junction outside any gene match. The CDR3, from cysteine to phenylalanine, totals 13 residues. Solely the CDR3 DNA is kept, with 39 bases framed from the first base. The roughly 39 donors, aged 6 to 90 years, were systemically healthy Caucasian individuals from Russia. Each donor gave ten milliliters of peripheral blood, collected into EDTA-treated Vacutainer tubes. Ficoll-Paque density-gradient centrifugation was used to isolate PBMCs, with at least 6.5 million per sample. Trizol reagent was used to extract total RNA from the PBMCs, yielding at least 5 micrograms per sample. For every donor, an aliquot of PBMCs went through flow cytometry to measure the percentages of naive CD45RAhigh/CD27high T cells.

The data belong to a study of blood T cells in healthy people across ages (dated by TCRdb to between 2015 and 2016). A note on the overall study: In model experiments, template switching captured roughly one uniquely barcoded TCR beta cDNA molecule for every two T cells. To track age-related changes in TCR beta repertoire diversity, the study relied on deep sequencing normalized with unique cDNA molecular identifiers. Four age groups were formed from the donors: young (average about 15 years), middle-aged (around 39), aged (roughly 58) and long-lived (around 80). To avoid experimental bias, donors of different ages were distributed randomly across sequencing lanes. The study analyzed two additional independent replicas of 1 million unique cDNA reads from the same blood draw for two donors, one aged 18 to 30 and one aged 80 or older. Here is what the overall study found, with its caveats: Observed TCR beta diversity per million T cells fell roughly linearly with age, and a significant reduction was already apparent by age about 36. Because profiling used bulk unsorted PBMCs, naive and antigen-experienced compartments could not be compared conclusively. Compared with the aged group, more naive CD4+ T cells, fewer expanded clones and increased TCR diversity were shown by the long-lived group, suggesting age selection. The percentage of naive T cells measured by flow cytometry correlated strongly with observed TCR beta diversity. Estimates of total diversity based on one million sequenced T cells were regarded as lower bounds and as underestimates. Donor CMV infection status was unknown, potentially confounding age-related changes in expanded clonotypes.

The library was obtained by 5' RACE. Sequencing took place on an Illumina HiSeq 2500. A second PCR of roughly 7 to 11 cycles was performed with a sample-barcoded 5' primer and a J-beta primer mix. A template-switch 5' adaptor carrying 12 random nucleotides introduced a unique molecular identifier onto each TCR beta cDNA molecule. At least 2.5 million CDR3-containing paired-end reads were obtained from each sample. First-strand cDNA was synthesized from all RNA with the Mint cDNA synthesis kit, primed by a TRBC-specific oligonucleotide. After uracil-DNA glycosylase treatment, a first 18-cycle PCR used universal primers M1SS and BC2_uni_R on all cDNA. The study's own analysis went as follows. For normalization, 1 million high-quality reads were randomly selected from each sample, with every read carrying a distinct molecular identifier. Instead of being binned into consensus sequences, reads with shared molecular identifiers were discarded. MiTCR, run with a Q25 quality threshold and the strictest error-elimination algorithm, handled CDR3 identification, clonotype clustering and error correction. A nonparametric unseen species model using Euler transformation provided a lower-bound estimate of total TCR beta diversity. TCRdb passed the public sequencing reads through fastp at Q25 and MiXCR, retaining productive beta sequences. Rows with a matching CDR3 protein are joined into one entry that keeps the most common DNA and genes. TCRdb, rather than the study authors, made the V and J calls. This sample is represented by 800,000 to 1,000,000 distinct CDR3 sequences; approximately 49% of them were singletons. The ten largest clones add up to under 15% of the sample.

The sequencing input was blood. The TCR originated in a young man in good health. The sequence joins TRBV12-3 or TRBV12-4 to TRBJ1-2, with TRBD1 matching 7 junction bases. The DNA sequence follows: TGTGCCAGCAGCTGTGGACAGGTCGGTGGCTACACCTTC. The encoded protein is CASSCGQVGGYTF.